This entry lists 2 T cell receptor beta chains sequenced from one sample in a study of CD8 T cells in ankylosing spondylitis (dated by TCRdb to 2017 to 2019). The antigens these receptors bind are not known. Library preparation employed 5' RACE. Sequencing instrument: Illumina HiSeq 2500. Using fastp at Q25 and MiXCR, TCRdb reprocessed the public reads and kept productive beta chains. Every CDR3 protein is listed once, alongside the most common genes and DNA of its rows. Recorded for this sample are 400,000 to 450,000 distinct CDR3 sequences; more than 15% of them occurred a single time. Of the sample, approximately 0.93% is held by the ten largest clones. Results the study describes overall, beyond this receptor: A TCR beta motif of about eight highly homologous amino acid variants appeared characteristic of blood from ankylosing spondylitis patients.

Sequenced material: blood, either unsorted or a sorted T cell fraction (not recorded which). The receptors derive from a male donor with ankylosing spondylitis.

A few counts support this clonotype. The chain recombines TRBV3-1 with TRBJ2-3; 14 nucleotides line up with TRBD2. Unmatched junction bases numbered 10, after V lost 4 bases and J lost 4 bases. The CDR3 is made up of 18 amino acids. CDR1 and CDR2 from the germline V gene are LGHDT and YNNKEL (reference sequence). The CDR3 DNA follows: TGTGCCAGCAGCCTCGTACGACTAGCGGGGGGGCTTGCAGATACGCAGTATTTT. Amino acid sequence: CASSLVRLAGGLADTQYF.

The chain is built from TRBV5-1 and TRBJ2-5, with TRBD2 identical over 8 bases. The CDR3 totals 16 residues. J was trimmed by 1 base and V by 4 bases; bases with no gene match: 9. Germline CDR1 SGHRS, CDR2 YFSETQ. In DNA, the CDR3 is TGCGCCAGCAGCCCACCGGGGGGGACCTTCCAAGAGACCCAGTACTTC. Its protein is CASSPPGGTFQETQYF.